One and the same sample provided the 17 T cell receptor beta chains below, sequenced in a study of shared clonotypes between healthy human individuals. Clones were read by immunoSEQ multiplex PCR, and TCRdb kept only the in-frame ones, dropping some. Of some 900,000 clones listed, roughly 72% are singletons. Sequencing used memory CD4+ T cells sorted from blood. Subset: CD45RA-negative fraction. These receptors were collected from a man aged 18 to 35 in good health.

This chain connects TRBV4-3 to TRBJ2-1; D remains unclear. The V end was cut by 4 bases, the J end by 6 bases, with 13 bases between. CDR1 LGHNA and CDR2 YSLEER come from the germline V gene. The CDR3 is 14 amino acids. CDR3 region: CASSLEAMGNEQFF. As DNA, the CDR3 is TGCGCCAGCAGCCTAGAGGCCATGGGCAATGAGCAGTTCTTC.

V and J are TRBV12-2 and TRBJ2-2; TRBD1 is the table's D call and was not checked against the DNA. TRBV12-2 is listed as a pseudogene. The CDR3 spans 15 residues. The CDR3 coding sequence is TGTGCAAGTCGCTTCCCTGACAGGGGGCCCGGGGAGCTGTTTTTT. Protein product: CASRFPDRGPGELFF.

Details on this clone: The junction departs from the called germline gene at one end, perhaps through a read error. The chain uses TRBV7-7 and TRBJ2-5; D unclear. The CDR3 runs to 14 residues. Germline V gene sequence: CDR1 SSHAT, CDR2 FNYEAQ (reference sequence). The CDR3 DNA reads TGTGCTAGCAGCCCCACGGGCATCGGGGAGACCCAGTACTTC. This encodes CASSPTGIGETQYF. Filled out from reference TRBV7-7 and TRBJ2-5, the complete variable domain reads GAGVSQSPRYKVTKRGQDVTLRCDPISSHATLYWYQQALGQGPEFLTYFNYEAQPDKSGLPSDRFSAERPEGSISTLTIQRTEQRDSAMYRCASSPTGIGETQYFGPGTRLLVL.

V and J are TRBV7-9 and TRBJ1-1; TRBD1 is a possible D gene (6 bases). There are 13 residues in the CDR3. The germline V gene has CDR1 SEHNR and CDR2 FQNEAQ (reference sequence). V shed 6 bases and J shed 3 bases, with 11 bases lying between them. This chain's CDR3 is CASRKKGDTEAFF. CDR3 sequence (DNA): TGTGCCAGCAGGAAAAAGGGGGACACTGAAGCTTTCTTT.

The rearrangement joins TRBV9 to TRBJ2-1; no definite D call. CDR3 length: 13 residues. The germline V gene has CDR1 SGDLS and CDR2 YYNGEE. Trimming took 0 bases from V and 8 from J, leaving 9 bases between them. The CDR3 spells CASSVGKEYEQFF. In nucleotides, the CDR3 is TGTGCCAGCAGCGTAGGTAAAGAGTATGAGCAGTTCTTC.

The rearrangement links TRBV6-1 to TRBJ2-1; possibly TRBD2 for D (5 bases). Deletions cut 5 bases from V and 3 bases from J, with 11 bases between. CDR3 length equals 14 residues. CDR1 is MNHNS and CDR2 is SASEGT in the germline V gene. The CDR3, as DNA: TGTGCCAGCAGTCCGGCGGGCGACTACAATGAGCAGTTCTTC. The encoded protein is CASSPAGDYNEQFF.

The rearrangement uses TRBV7-3 and TRBJ2-7, with 12 bases fitting TRBD2. The length of the CDR3 is 14 residues. CDR1 and CDR2 from the germline V gene are SGHTA and FQGTGA. The V gene end was trimmed by 4 bases and the J gene end by 6 bases; junction bases not matched to a gene: 4. The CDR3 loop reads CASSSSGGASEQYF. In DNA form, the CDR3 reads TGTGCCAGCAGCTCTAGCGGGGGGGCCTCCGAGCAGTACTTC.

The V gene is TRBV7-9, the J gene TRBJ1-1; D may be TRBD1 (5 bases). V dropped 1 base and J dropped 1 base, with 10 bases sitting between them. Germline V gene lookup returns CDR1 SEHNR and CDR2 FQNEAQ (reference sequence). The CDR3 spans 15 residues. In nucleotides, the CDR3 is TGTGCCAGCAGCTTAGGCAGGGCCAAGAACACTGAAGCTTTCTTT. It encodes CASSLGRAKNTEAFF.

The chain couples TRBV4-2 to TRBJ2-7, with D hard to call. The CDR3 has 14 residues. Germline V gene sequence: CDR1 LGHNA, CDR2 YNFKEQ. Trimming removed 0 bases at V and 2 bases at J, with 8 bases between. For the CDR3, the DNA is TGTGCCAGCAGCCAAGATTTACGGGCCTACGAGCAGTACTTC. It encodes CASSQDLRAYEQYF.

The table lists this clone with a count of one. J is TRBJ1-4 and V is TRBV5-8; D is undetermined. Germline CDR1 is SGHTS and CDR2 is YDEGEE. There are 14 residues in the CDR3. The germline V and J ends were trimmed by 4 bases and 8 bases, with 15 bases remaining between them. The CDR3 sequence is CASSPTLGGEKLFF. The CDR3 nucleotides read TGTGCCAGCAGCCCTACACTGGGCGGGGAAAAACTGTTTTTT.

The chain uses TRBV6-6 and TRBJ2-1; the D is unclear. Germline V gene data show CDR1 as MNHNY and CDR2 as SVGAGI (reference sequence). This CDR3 comprises 12 residues. V lost 2 bases, J lost 7 bases, and 6 bases lay in between. CDR3 coding DNA: TGTGCCAGCAGTTACCTCGAGAATGAGCAGTTCTTC. This translates into CASSYLENEQFF.

The J gene is TRBJ2-7, the V gene TRBV2; 7 nucleotides align to TRBD2. This CDR3 is built from 15 residues. Trimming took 0 bases from V and 2 from J; bases not matched to a gene: 4. Germline V gives CDR1 SNHLY, CDR2 FYNNEI. The CDR3 spells CASSEAGRVPYEQYF. CDR3 sequence (DNA): TGTGCCAGCAGTGAAGCGGGGAGGGTCCCCTACGAGCAGTACTTC.

In this sample, this clone turned up once. The V call is TRBV14, the J call TRBJ1-5, with no clear D. The V gene's germline CDR1 is SGHDN and CDR2 FVKESK. The CDR3 runs 14 residues. Between the trimmed V and J ends, which lost 4 bases and 0 bases, there was a span of 7 bases. The CDR3 loop is CASSPANSNQPQHF. CDR3 DNA sequence: TGTGCCAGCAGCCCCGCCAATAGCAATCAGCCCCAGCATTTT.

V gene TRBV5-6 combines with J gene TRBJ2-6; the D is unclear. This CDR3 has 17 amino acids. CDR1 SGHDT and CDR2 YYEEEE come from the germline V gene. Trimming took 4 bases from V and 0 from J, leaving 14 bases between them. CDR3: CASSHATERSGANVLTF. The CDR3 nucleotides read TGTGCCAGCAGCCACGCTACAGAGCGCTCTGGGGCCAACGTCCTGACTTTC.

This clone was seen many times. The chain links TRBV6-4 to TRBJ1-1; the D gene is possibly TRBD1 (6 bases). The CDR3 totals 15 residues. Looked up from germline, CDR1 is MRHNA and CDR2 is SNTAGT. V dropped 0 bases and J dropped 3 bases, with 11 bases sitting between them. CDR3 in amino acids: CASSDSAGAYTEAFF. CDR3 DNA: TGTGCCAGCAGTGACTCGGCGGGGGCGTACACTGAAGCTTTCTTT.

The chain is built from TRBV29-1 and TRBJ2-7; possibly TRBD1 for D (5 bases). Germline assignment: CDR1 SQVTM and CDR2 ANQGSEA. CDR3 length: 13 residues. Trimming stripped 4 bases from V and 3 bases from J, with 13 bases between. CDR3 sequence reads: CSVVGQGFYEQYF. As DNA, the CDR3 is TGCAGCGTTGTAGGGCAGGGTTTCTACGAGCAGTACTTC.

The chain is built from TRBV30 and TRBJ1-2; tentative D call: TRBD1 (5 bases). The germline V gene has CDR1 GTSNPN and CDR2 SVGIG (reference sequence). V lost 0 bases, J lost 2 bases, and 13 bases lay in between. The CDR3 has 15 amino acids. The CDR3 DNA is TGTGCCTGGAGTGTACCCGCAGGGACCAACTATGGCTACACCTTC. Amino acid sequence: CAWSVPAGTNYGYTF.